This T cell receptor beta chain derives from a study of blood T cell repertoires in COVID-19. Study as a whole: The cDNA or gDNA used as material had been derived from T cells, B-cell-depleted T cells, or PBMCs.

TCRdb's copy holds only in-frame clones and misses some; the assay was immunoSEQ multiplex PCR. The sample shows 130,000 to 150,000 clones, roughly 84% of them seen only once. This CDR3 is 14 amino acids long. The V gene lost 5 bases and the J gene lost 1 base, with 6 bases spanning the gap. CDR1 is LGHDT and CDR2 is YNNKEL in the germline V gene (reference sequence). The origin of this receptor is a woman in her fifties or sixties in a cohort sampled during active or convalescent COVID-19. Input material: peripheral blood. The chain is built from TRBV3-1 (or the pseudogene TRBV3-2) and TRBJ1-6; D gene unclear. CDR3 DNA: TGTGCCAGCAGCTCGGGGTCCTATAATTCACCCCTCCACTTT. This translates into CASSSGSYNSPLHF.